This T cell receptor (beta chain) was identified in a study of blood T cell repertoires in COVID-19. With 4 bases removed from V and 1 base from J, the gap between germline ends came to 21 bases. Germline loops: CDR1 SGHRS, CDR2 YFSETQ. The CDR3 loop spans 17 amino acids. Here immunoSEQ multiplex PCR was the method, and the copy in TCRdb shows in-frame clones only, minus some. The sample holds some 400,000 clones, approximately 77% seen once. The sequence was collected from a human donor with acute or convalescent COVID-19. The donor label of this sample is uncertain. The chain is built from TRBV5-1 and TRBJ2-7; tentative D call: TRBD1 (6 bases). The sequenced sample consisted of peripheral blood. The CDR3 DNA reads as TGCGCCAGCAGCCGCGCCCTATCAGGGGTGGGGTCCTACGAGCAGTACTTC. This sequence encodes CASSRALSGVGSYEQYF. The variable domain in full, completed from reference TRBV5-1 and TRBJ2-7, reads KAGVTQTPRYLIKTRGQQVTLSCSPISGHRSVSWYQQTPGQGLQFLFEYFSETQRNKGNFPGRFSGRQFSNSRSEMNVSTLELGDSALYLCASSRALSGVGSYEQYFGPGTRLTVT.